This record concerns one T cell receptor (beta chain) sequence. Clones were sequenced by immunoSEQ multiplex PCR, and TCRdb holds only the in-frame ones, with some missing. This table holds some 110,000 clones, 70% to 85% found once. The data are from a study of blood T cell repertoires in COVID-19. Study summary: The United States, Italy and Spain provided the acute and convalescent COVID-19 samples.

V trimming: 5 bases; J trimming: 5 bases; junction bases outside the gene matches: 5. The CDR3 runs to 15 residues. CDR1 is LGHDT, CDR2 YNNKEL, per germline (reference sequence). The TCR was taken from a woman in her 70s with acute or convalescent COVID-19. The material sequenced was peripheral blood. V usage is TRBV3-1 (or the pseudogene TRBV3-2) and J usage is TRBJ1-6; 8 bases fit TRBD1. The CDR3 reads CASSSEGQDNSPLHF. CDR3 bases: TGTGCCAGCAGCTCCGAGGGACAGGATAATTCACCCCTCCACTTT.